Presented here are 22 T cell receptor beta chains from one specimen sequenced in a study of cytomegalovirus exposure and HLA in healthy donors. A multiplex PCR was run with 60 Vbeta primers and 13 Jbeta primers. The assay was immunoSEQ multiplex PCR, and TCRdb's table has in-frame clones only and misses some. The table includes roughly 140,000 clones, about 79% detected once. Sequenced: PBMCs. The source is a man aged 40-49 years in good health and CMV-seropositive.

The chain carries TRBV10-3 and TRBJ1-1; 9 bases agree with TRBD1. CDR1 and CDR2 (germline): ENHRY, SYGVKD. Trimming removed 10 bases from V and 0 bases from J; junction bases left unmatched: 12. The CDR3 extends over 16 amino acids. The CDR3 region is CATSLRTGDLNTEAFF. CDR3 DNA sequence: TGTGCCACAAGCCTCCGGACAGGGGACCTGAACACTGAAGCTTTCTTT.

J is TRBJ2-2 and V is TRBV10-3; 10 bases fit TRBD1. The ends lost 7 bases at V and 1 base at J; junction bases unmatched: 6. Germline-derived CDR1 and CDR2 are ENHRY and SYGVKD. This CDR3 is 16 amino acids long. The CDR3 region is CAITSDRGRNTGELFF. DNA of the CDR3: TGTGCCATCACCAGCGACAGGGGGCGGAACACCGGGGAGCTGTTTTTT.

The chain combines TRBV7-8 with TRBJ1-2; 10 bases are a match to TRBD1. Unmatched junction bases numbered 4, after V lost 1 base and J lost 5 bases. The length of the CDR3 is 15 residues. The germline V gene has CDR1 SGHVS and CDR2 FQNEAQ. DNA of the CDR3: TGTGCCAGCAGCTTAGGGACAGGGGGAGGGTATGGCTACACCTTC. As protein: CASSLGTGGGYGYTF.

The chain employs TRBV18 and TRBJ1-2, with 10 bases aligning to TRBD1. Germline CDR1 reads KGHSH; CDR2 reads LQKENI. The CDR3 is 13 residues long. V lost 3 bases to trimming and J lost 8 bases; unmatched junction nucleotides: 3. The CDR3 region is CASSPGTGEGYTF. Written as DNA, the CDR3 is TGTGCCAGCTCACCCGGGACAGGGGAAGGCTACACCTTC.

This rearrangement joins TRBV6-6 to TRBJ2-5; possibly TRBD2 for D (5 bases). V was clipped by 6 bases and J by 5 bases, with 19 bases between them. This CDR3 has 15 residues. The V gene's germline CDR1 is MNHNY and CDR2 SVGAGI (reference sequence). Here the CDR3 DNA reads TGTGCCAGCAGCTACGACTATAGTCTAATGGAGACCCAGTACTTC. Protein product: CASSYDYSLMETQYF.

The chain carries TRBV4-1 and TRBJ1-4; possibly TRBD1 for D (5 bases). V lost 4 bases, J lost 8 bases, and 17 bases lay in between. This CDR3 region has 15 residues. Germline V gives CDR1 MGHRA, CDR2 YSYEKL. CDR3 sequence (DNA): TGCGCCAGCAGCCCTACCGGGGGAACCAGCGAAAAACTGTTTTTT. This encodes CASSPTGGTSEKLFF.

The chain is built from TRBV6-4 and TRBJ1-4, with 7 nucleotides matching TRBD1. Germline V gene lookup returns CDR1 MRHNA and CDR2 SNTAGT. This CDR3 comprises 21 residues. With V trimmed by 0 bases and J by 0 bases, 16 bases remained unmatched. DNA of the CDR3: TGTGCCAGCAGTGACTCTCGATGGGCAGGGGGAATCGGGGCAACTAATGAAAAACTGTTTTTT. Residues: CASSDSRWAGGIGATNEKLFF.

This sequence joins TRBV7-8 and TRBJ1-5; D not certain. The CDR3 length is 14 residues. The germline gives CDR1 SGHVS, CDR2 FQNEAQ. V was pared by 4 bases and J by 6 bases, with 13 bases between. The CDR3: CASSSGLNVQPQHF. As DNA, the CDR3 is TGTGCCAGCAGCTCCGGACTAAATGTTCAGCCCCAGCATTTT.

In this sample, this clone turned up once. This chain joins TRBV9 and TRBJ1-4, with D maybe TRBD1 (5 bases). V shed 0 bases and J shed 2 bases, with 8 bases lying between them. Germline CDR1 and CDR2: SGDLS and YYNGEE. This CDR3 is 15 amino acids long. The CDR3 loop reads CASSVARQTNEKLFF. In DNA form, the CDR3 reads TGTGCCAGCAGCGTAGCAAGACAGACTAATGAAAAACTGTTTTTT.

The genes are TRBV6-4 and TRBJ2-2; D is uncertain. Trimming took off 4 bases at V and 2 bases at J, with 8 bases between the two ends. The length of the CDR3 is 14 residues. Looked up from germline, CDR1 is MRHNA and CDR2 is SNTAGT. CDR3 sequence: CASSAEENTGELFF. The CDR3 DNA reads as TGTGCCAGCAGTGCAGAGGAAAACACCGGGGAGCTGTTTTTT.

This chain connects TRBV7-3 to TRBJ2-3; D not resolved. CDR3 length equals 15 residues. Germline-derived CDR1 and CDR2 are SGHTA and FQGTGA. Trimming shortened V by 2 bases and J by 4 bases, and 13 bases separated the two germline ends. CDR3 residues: CASSLFWAPADTQYF. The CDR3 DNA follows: TGTGCCAGCAGCTTATTTTGGGCACCTGCAGATACGCAGTATTTT.

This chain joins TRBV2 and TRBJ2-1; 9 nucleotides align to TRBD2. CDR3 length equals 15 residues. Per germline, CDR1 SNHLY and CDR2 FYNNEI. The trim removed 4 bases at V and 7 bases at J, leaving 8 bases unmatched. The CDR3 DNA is TGTGCCAGCAGTGCGTCTAGCGGGATTCTGAATGAGCAGTTCTTC. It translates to CASSASSGILNEQFF.

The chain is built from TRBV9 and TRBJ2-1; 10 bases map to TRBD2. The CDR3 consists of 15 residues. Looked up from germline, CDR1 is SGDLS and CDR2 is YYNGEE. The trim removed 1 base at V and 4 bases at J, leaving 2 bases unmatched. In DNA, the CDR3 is TGTGCCAGCAGCGTACCAGCGGGGGGGTACAATGAGCAGTTCTTC. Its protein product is CASSVPAGGYNEQFF.

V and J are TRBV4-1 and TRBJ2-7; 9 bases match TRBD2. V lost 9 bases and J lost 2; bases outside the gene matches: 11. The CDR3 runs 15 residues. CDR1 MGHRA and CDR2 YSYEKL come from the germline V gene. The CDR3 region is CASRHAGGGPYEQYF. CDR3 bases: TGCGCCAGTCGTCACGCGGGAGGGGGTCCCTACGAGCAGTACTTC.

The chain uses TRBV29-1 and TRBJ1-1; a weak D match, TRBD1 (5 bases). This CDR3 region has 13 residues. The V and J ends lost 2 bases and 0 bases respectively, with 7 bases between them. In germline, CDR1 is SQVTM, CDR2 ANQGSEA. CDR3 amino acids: CSVETGLNTEAFF. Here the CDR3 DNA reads TGCAGCGTTGAAACAGGACTGAACACTGAAGCTTTCTTT.

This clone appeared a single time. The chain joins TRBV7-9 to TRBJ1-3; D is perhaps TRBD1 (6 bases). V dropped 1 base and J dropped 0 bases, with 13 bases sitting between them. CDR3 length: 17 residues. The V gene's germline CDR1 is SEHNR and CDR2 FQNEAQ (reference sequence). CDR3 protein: CASSLGGTFSSGNTIYF. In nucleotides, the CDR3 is TGTGCCAGCAGCTTAGGTGGGACATTTTCCTCTGGAAACACCATATATTTT.

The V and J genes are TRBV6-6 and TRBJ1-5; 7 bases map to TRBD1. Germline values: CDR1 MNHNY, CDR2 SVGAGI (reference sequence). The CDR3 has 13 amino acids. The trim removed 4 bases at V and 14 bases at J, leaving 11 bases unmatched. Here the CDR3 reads CASSSGQPLVKHF. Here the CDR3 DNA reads TGTGCCAGCAGTTCGGGACAGCCACTAGTCAAGCATTTT.

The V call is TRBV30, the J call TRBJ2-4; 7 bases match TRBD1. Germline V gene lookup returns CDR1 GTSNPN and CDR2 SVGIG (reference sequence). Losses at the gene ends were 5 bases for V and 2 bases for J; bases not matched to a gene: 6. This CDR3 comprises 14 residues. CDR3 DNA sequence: TGTGCCTGGTGCGTAGGGGGCACCAAAAACATTCAGTACTTC. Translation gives CAWCVGGTKNIQYF.

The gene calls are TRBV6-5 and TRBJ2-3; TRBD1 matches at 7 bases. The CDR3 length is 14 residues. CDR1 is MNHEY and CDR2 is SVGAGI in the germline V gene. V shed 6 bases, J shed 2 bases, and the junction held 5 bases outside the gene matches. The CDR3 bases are TGTGCCAGCAGAGGGACAGCCTTCACAGATACGCAGTATTTT. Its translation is CASRGTAFTDTQYF.

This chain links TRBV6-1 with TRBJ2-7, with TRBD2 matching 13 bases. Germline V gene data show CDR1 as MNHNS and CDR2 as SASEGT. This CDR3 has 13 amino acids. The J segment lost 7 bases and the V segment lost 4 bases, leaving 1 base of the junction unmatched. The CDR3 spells CASSGLAGGEQYF. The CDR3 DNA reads TGTGCCAGCAGTGGACTAGCGGGAGGTGAGCAGTACTTC.

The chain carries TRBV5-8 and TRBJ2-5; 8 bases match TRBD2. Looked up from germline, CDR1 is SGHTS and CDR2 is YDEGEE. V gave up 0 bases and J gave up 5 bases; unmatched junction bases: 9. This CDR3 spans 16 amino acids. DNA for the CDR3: TGTGCCAGCAGCTTGGCAAGGGCGGGAGGAATTGAGACCCAGTACTTC. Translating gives CASSLARAGGIETQYF.

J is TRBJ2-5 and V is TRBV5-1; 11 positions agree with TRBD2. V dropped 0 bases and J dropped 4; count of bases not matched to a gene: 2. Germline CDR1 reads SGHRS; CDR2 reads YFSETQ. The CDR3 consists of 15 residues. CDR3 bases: TGCGCCAGCAGCTTGGGACTAGCGGGGTTAGAGACCCAGTACTTC. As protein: CASSLGLAGLETQYF.